This is a list of T cell receptor beta chains from one sample in a study of blood T cell repertoires in COVID-19. The protocol was immunoSEQ multiplex PCR, while the TCRdb copy is restricted to in-frame clones and leaves out a portion. The sample has roughly 140,000 clones; more than 65% are singletons. Sample: peripheral blood. These receptors were collected from a human donor in a cohort sampled during active COVID-19. Each CDR3 is given with its conserved first and last residue. The D gene is left open where the match is weak. A row's size may be missing; if present it is once, few, many or a size class.

TRBD1,TRBV7-9,.,TRBJ1-4,CARPGQGVSHEKLFF,TGTGCCAGGCCGGGACAGGGGGTTTCCCATGAAAAACTGTTTTTT
.,TRBV7-6,.,TRBJ2-3,CASSLAAGSSTDTQYF,TGTGCCAGCAGCTTAGCGGCAGGGTCTAGCACAGATACGCAGTATTTT
.,TRBV28,.,TRBJ2-7,CASSPTGRVNTYEQYF,TGTGCCAGCAGTCCCACCGGTCGCGTGAATACCTACGAGCAGTACTTC
.,TRBV4-1,few,TRBJ1-5,CASSQGFQGSRQPQHF,TGCGCCAGCAGCCAAGGATTTCAGGGGTCGAGACAGCCCCAGCATTTT
.,TRBV5-1,.,TRBJ2-1,CASSLVDPGGNEQFF,TGCGCCAGCAGCTTGGTCGATCCGGGTGGGAATGAGCAGTTCTTC
.,TRBV6-5,.,TRBJ2-7,CASKPVMLTYEQYF,TGTGCCAGCAAACCGGTTATGCTAACCTACGAGCAGTACTTC
.,TRBV3-1/TRBV3-2,.,TRBJ1-6,CASSHRTGSPLHF,TGTGCCAGCAGCCATCGGACTGGGTCACCCCTCCACTTT
.,TRBV14,.,TRBJ2-1,CASSQKRGGAYNEQFF,TGTGCCAGCAGCCAAAAAAGAGGGGGGGCCTACAATGAGCAGTTCTTC
.,TRBV5-5,.,TRBJ2-7,CVSSLSFYEQYF,TGTGTCAGCAGCTTGAGCTTCTACGAGCAGTACTTC
.,TRBV18,.,TRBJ1-2,CASSPGGRSYYGYTF,TGTGCCAGCTCACCAGGGGGCAGATCCTACTATGGCTACACCTTC
.,TRBV15,.,TRBJ1-2,CATSPRGGSGYTF,TGTGCCACCAGCCCACGGGGGGGGAGCGGCTACACCTTC
.,TRBV5-1,.,TRBJ2-3,CASSFGTDTQYF,TGCGCCAGCAGCTTCGGCACAGATACGCAGTATTTT
.,TRBV18,.,TRBJ2-5,CASARYRAEETQYF,TGTGCCAGCGCGCGATACAGGGCCGAAGAGACCCAGTACTTC
.,TRBV16,.,TRBJ2-7,CASSWGTGRSRYEQYF,TGTGCCAGCAGCTGGGGAACAGGGCGAAGTCGCTACGAGCAGTACTTC
.,TRBV10-3,.,TRBJ1-5,CAISEGPSNQPQHF,TGTGCCATCAGTGAGGGGCCTTCTAATCAGCCCCAGCATTTT
.,TRBV28,.,TRBJ2-7,CASSLVGGVTSYEQYF,TGTGCCAGCAGCCTAGTGGGGGGAGTAACCTCCTACGAGCAGTACTTC
TRBD1,TRBV24-1,.,TRBJ2-1,CATSDGQGANNEQFF,TGTGCCACCAGTGACGGACAGGGGGCGAACAATGAGCAGTTCTTC
.,TRBV21-1,.,TRBJ2-6,CASSTLQGLGSGANVLTF,TGTGCCAGCAGCACCCTACAGGGGCTAGGCTCTGGGGCCAACGTCCTGACTTTC
.,TRBV5-4,.,TRBJ2-3,CASSLTDTQYF,TGTGCCAGCAGCCTGACAGATACGCAGTATTTT
.,TRBV6-5,.,TRBJ2-3,CASSPPIGSTDTQYF,TGTGCCAGCAGTCCCCCAATCGGGAGCACAGATACGCAGTATTTT
TRBD2,TRBV28,.,TRBJ2-1,CASRTLRVRGGSSYNEQFF,TGTGCCAGCAGAACCCTGCGTGTTCGGGGGGGGAGCTCCTACAATGAGCAGTTCTTC
TRBD1,TRBV5-1,.,TRBJ1-1,CASSVGQGKTEAFF,TGCGCCAGCAGCGTCGGACAGGGGAAGACTGAAGCTTTCTTT
TRBD1,TRBV2,.,TRBJ1-1,CASSEQGASGTEAFF,TGTGCCAGCAGTGAGCAGGGGGCGTCGGGCACTGAAGCTTTCTTT
TRBD2,TRBV7-2,.,TRBJ2-3,CASSLGGGAGIFTDTQYF,TGTGCCAGCAGCCTAGGCGGGGGGGCCGGGATCTTTACAGATACGCAGTATTTT
.,TRBV6-6,.,TRBJ1-2,CASSYSGGDYGYTF,TGTGCCAGCAGTTACTCGGGGGGTGACTATGGCTACACCTTC
TRBD1,TRBV10-2,.,TRBJ2-7,CASHQGAYEQYF,TGCGCCAGCCACCAGGGGGCCTACGAGCAGTACTTC
TRBD1,TRBV7-9,.,TRBJ2-5,CASSSRQGAMETQYF,TGTGCCAGCAGTTCACGACAGGGGGCTATGGAGACCCAGTACTTC
.,TRBV5-1,.,TRBJ1-2,CASSNSGFGAYGYTF,TGCGCCAGCAGCAACTCCGGGTTTGGAGCCTATGGCTACACCTTC
.,TRBV29-1,.,TRBJ2-7,CSVTSGASYEQYF,TGCAGCGTAACTTCAGGGGCCTCCTACGAGCAGTACTTC
.,TRBV4-1,.,TRBJ2-1,CASSLPTTGKSYNEQFF,TGCGCCAGCAGCCTACCGACCACAGGGAAGTCCTACAATGAGCAGTTCTTC
.,TRBV6-1,few,TRBJ1-1,CASSERTAQSEAFF,TGTGCCAGCAGTGAAAGGACAGCCCAATCTGAAGCTTTCTTT
.,TRBV5-1,few,TRBJ1-2,CASSSTGNYGYTF,TGCGCCAGCAGCTCAACAGGGAACTATGGCTACACCTTC
.,TRBV5-6,.,TRBJ2-7,CASSPNTFVGREQYF,TGTGCCAGCAGCCCTAACACTTTTGTGGGGCGCGAGCAGTACTTC
.,TRBV5-1,.,TRBJ1-6,CASSPHPGDSPLHF,TGCGCCAGCAGCCCCCACCCGGGGGATTCACCCCTCCACTTT
.,TRBV5-1,.,TRBJ1-2,CASSLEREGTYGYTF,TGCGCCAGCAGCTTGGAACGAGAGGGTACCTATGGCTACACCTTC
TRBD1,TRBV28,.,TRBJ2-2,CASSGDRAGTGELFF,TGTGCCAGCAGTGGGGACAGGGCAGGAACCGGGGAGCTGTTTTTT
.,TRBV5-4,few,TRBJ1-1,CASSLKRGNTEAFF,TGTGCCAGCAGCTTGAAAAGGGGAAACACTGAAGCTTTCTTT
.,TRBV27,.,TRBJ1-2,CASSLSRAGNGGYTF,TGTGCCAGCAGTTTATCCCGGGCAGGGAATGGTGGCTACACCTTC
TRBD1,TRBV5-4,.,TRBJ1-2,CASSLSHRGNYGYTF,TGTGCCAGCAGCTTGTCCCACAGGGGAAACTATGGCTACACCTTC
.,TRBV5-1,.,TRBJ2-7,CASSLVSFRDHSYEQYF,TGCGCCAGCAGCTTGGTCTCGTTCCGGGATCACTCCTACGAGCAGTACTTC
.,TRBV19,.,TRBJ1-3,CATSRDTSGNTIYF,TGTGCCACCTCTCGGGACACCTCTGGAAACACCATATATTTT
.,TRBV21-1,.,TRBJ1-4,CASSTPPGDLTNEKLFF,TGTGCCAGCAGCACTCCCCCAGGGGATTTAACTAATGAAAAACTGTTTTTT
.,TRBV29-1,once,TRBJ1-2,CSVEGAGYGYTF,TGCAGCGTTGAAGGCGCCGGTTATGGCTACACCTTC
TRBD1,TRBV19,.,TRBJ1-1,CASSPRTGVWTEAFF,TGTGCCAGTAGTCCAAGGACAGGCGTCTGGACTGAAGCTTTCTTT
.,TRBV28,.,TRBJ1-5,CASSSGVQPQHF,TGTGCCAGCAGTTCAGGGGTCCAGCCCCAGCATTTT
TRBD1,TRBV5-6,.,TRBJ1-4,CASSTGVNEKLFF,TGTGCCAGCAGCACAGGGGTGAATGAAAAACTGTTTTTT
.,TRBV3-1/TRBV3-2,once,TRBJ2-1,CASSHPLQAQYSNEQFF,TGTGCCAGCAGCCATCCATTACAGGCGCAATACTCCAATGAGCAGTTCTTC
TRBD2,TRBV5-4,.,TRBJ2-7,CASSLGLAVGGEQYF,TGTGCCAGCAGCTTGGGACTAGCGGTGGGCGGCGAGCAGTACTTC
TRBD1,TRBV5-1,.,TRBJ2-5,CASSPQGQETQYF,TGCGCCAGCAGCCCACAGGGGCAAGAGACCCAGTACTTC
.,TRBV6-5,.,TRBJ1-6,CASSPPYYNSPLHF,TGTGCCAGCAGCCCCCCGTACTATAATTCACCCCTCCACTTT
TRBD1,TRBV10-3,.,TRBJ1-1,CAIRPSDRSNTEAFF,TGTGCCATCAGACCTTCGGACAGGTCGAACACTGAAGCTTTCTTT
.,TRBV6-6,few,TRBJ1-4,CASRLIQGVEKLFF,TGTGCCAGCAGGCTGATACAGGGAGTTGAAAAACTGTTTTTT
TRBD2,TRBV9,.,TRBJ2-3,CASSVESSGLAGARDTQYF,TGTGCCAGCAGCGTAGAGAGCTCCGGACTAGCGGGGGCCCGAGATACGCAGTATTTT
TRBD1,TRBV19,.,TRBJ1-1,CASSEQGANTEAFF,TGTGCCAGTAGTGAACAGGGGGCAAACACTGAAGCTTTCTTT
TRBD1,TRBV7-9,.,TRBJ2-2,CASSPGTANTGELFF,TGTGCCAGCAGCCCGGGGACAGCGAACACCGGGGAGCTGTTTTTT
TRBD2,TRBV5-1,.,TRBJ2-3,CASSSSGGANTQYF,TGCGCCAGCAGCTCTAGCGGGGGGGCGAATACGCAGTATTTT
.,TRBV6-5,.,TRBJ2-3,CASSRDTDTQYF,TGTGCCAGCAGCCGAGACACAGATACGCAGTATTTT
.,TRBV18,once,TRBJ1-1,CASSPPGRGPGAEAFF,TGTGCCAGCTCACCACCCGGGCGGGGCCCTGGCGCTGAAGCTTTCTTT
TRBD2,TRBV15,.,TRBJ2-2,CATSRERASGGVGTGELFF,TGTGCCACCAGCAGAGAAAGGGCTAGCGGGGGGGTCGGCACCGGGGAGCTGTTTTTT
TRBD1,TRBV18,.,TRBJ2-5,CASSGTGGETQYF,TGTGCCAGCTCAGGGACAGGGGGAGAGACCCAGTACTTC